Reported below is one T cell receptor (beta chain). This clone was recorded once. There is no known antigen for this receptor. Per-base qualities were not stored, and no clone one base away is much larger. The sample belongs to a study of memory CD4+ T cells and cytomegalovirus serostatus (dated by TCRdb to the late 2010s). Broadly, across the study: The 35 or so healthy Belgian adults in the cohort included 9 who were CMV seropositive and approximately 24 who were CMV seronegative. To replicate a published TCR-based CMV serostatus classifier, the study sequenced CD4+ memory TCRbeta repertoires from a Belgian cohort whose cytomegalovirus serostatus was known. What the research found in general, with its limitations: The results were read as suggesting that the CMV-associated TCR signature is, for the most part, present in the CD4+ memory repertoire. Only CD4+CD45RO+ memory cells were sequenced, unlike the original study, which covered naive and memory CD4+ and CD8+ populations. On the Belgian cohort, the classifier based on the original framework reached a median bootstrapped AUC of approximately 0.95, with a 95% CI of 0.76-1.00. For CMV serostatus prediction, a median bootstrapped AUC of roughly 0.94 was reached with the original framework, and a median bootstrapped AUC of roughly 0.9 was reached with a US-trained random forest. Of over 150 previously reported CMV-associated TCRbeta sequences, over 65 appeared in the CD4+ memory repertoires, each in one to five individuals.

The Quick-DNA Microprep Kit was used to extract genomic DNA from the sorted cells. Amplification of TCRbeta DNA was done with the immunoSEQ hsTCRbeta kit, following the protocol from the manufacturer. TCRbeta libraries were sequenced on an Illumina MiSeq instrument. The study's own analysis went as follows. Removing out-of-frame sequences left 2,204,828 distinct TCRbeta sequences, an average of around 67,000 per individual. Two values were used to score each individual: the count of 150 to 200 previously reported CMV-associated TCRbeta sequences and the total count of productive distinct TCRbeta sequences. A beta-binomial model was reimplemented in Python, and scikit-learn random forests with default parameters were trained on US cohort data. Classifier performance on the Belgian cohort was reported as the median AUC with percentile confidence intervals calculated over 10,000 bootstrap iterations. TCRdb obtained this table from immuneACCESS and retained in-frame rearrangements with V and J assigned. These tables miss some clones; where compared with another copy, unresolved V genes account for less than half of the shortfall, and the remainder is unexplained. That table gives V, J and clone size, and the DNA gave D and trimming. The sample records about 27,000 clones, around 76% of which are singletons. Around 0.99% of the sample rests with the top ten.

A FACSAria II was used to sort memory CD4+ T cells, defined as single viable CD3+CD4+CD8-CD45RO+ cells. CMV serostatus was determined with a Roche Elecsys assay detecting serum IgG against CMV pp150, pp28, p38 and p52. After the samples were thawed, total CD4+ T cells were enriched through positive selection using CD4 magnetic microbeads. The samples came from a different study that was designed specifically to examine the CD4+ T cell memory repertoire. Peripheral blood mononuclear cells were isolated and cryopreserved according to standard operating procedures, and serum was stored at -80 degrees C. Staining used CD3-PerCP (BW264/56), CD4-APC (RPA-T4), CD45RO-PE (UCHT1) and CD8-Pacific Orange (3B5) antibodies, with Sytox blue excluding non-viable cells. The receptor comes from an adult in good health and CMV-seronegative. Sequencing was performed on memory CD4+ T cells from blood.

The CDR3 is CASSQERTVIYF. The DNA is as follows: TGTGCCAGCAGCCAAGAAAGGACTGTGATATATTTT. Recombination joined TRBV14 with TRBJ1-3, with the D gene not confidently named. The CDR3 runs 12 residues from the cysteine to the phenylalanine. Just the 36-base CDR3 DNA is kept, in frame starting at base 1. The germline V gene gives CDR1 as SGHDN and CDR2 as FVKESK. V and J are truncated by 0 bases and 13 bases respectively, leaving an intervening sequence of 10 bases. The reference TRBV14 and TRBJ1-3 proteins fill in what lies around the CDR3, so the full variable domain reads EAGVTQFPSHSVIEKGQTVTLRCDPISGHDNLYWYRRVMGKEIKFLLHFVKESKQDESGMPNNRFLAERTGGTYSTLKVQPAELEDSGVYFCASSQERTVIYFGEGSWLTVV.